This TCR beta chain was sequenced for a study of T cells after yellow fever vaccination. General study results and limits: Contamination of FACS-sorted repertoires by abundant clonotypes from the bulk population could occur. Though weaker, the secondary response peaked faster, on day 5 versus 15.

The sample holds a few counts of this clonotype. No antigen is known for it. TCRdb called the 5' RACE reads again in MiXCR, with one record for every CDR3 protein. Here the sample spans more than 300,000 distinct CDR3 sequences, around 4.5% being singletons. The specimen comprised PBMCs, sampled 15 days after the yellow fever booster vaccination. The receptor was isolated from a man between 18 and 35 years old who received the YFV17D yellow fever vaccine.

The chain's CDR3 is CSARDPSGGAGYEQYV. In DNA form, the CDR3 reads TGCAGTGCTAGAGATCCTAGCGGGGGGGCCGGATACGAGCAGTACGTC. V usage is TRBV20-1 and J usage is TRBJ2-7, with 12 bases matching TRBD2. In germline, CDR1 is DFQATT, CDR2 SNEGSKA (reference sequence). Losses at the gene ends were 0 bases for V and 4 bases for J; bases not matched to a gene: 7. The CDR3 consists of 16 residues.